Below are 9 T cell receptor beta chains sequenced from a single sample in a study of identical twins. TCRdb passed the 5' RACE reads through MiXCR, listing each CDR3 protein once. The sample records a few hundred thousand distinct CDR3 sequences, 9% to 15% being singletons. The same sample was also used in a study of yellow fever vaccine responses in identical twins.

The sequenced sample consisted of CD8+ T cells sorted from blood. Receptor source: a woman between 18 and 30 years old in good health.

The chain combines TRBV6-1 with TRBJ2-7, with TRBD2 identical over 11 bases. The germline gives CDR1 MNHNS, CDR2 SASEGT. There are 14 residues in the CDR3. The trim removed 6 bases at V and 3 bases at J, leaving 4 bases unmatched. The CDR3 region is CASRPTSGGYEQYF. The CDR3 nucleotides read TGTGCCAGCAGACCTACTAGCGGGGGCTACGAGCAGTACTTC.

This clonotype turned up a few times. The chain joins TRBV2 to TRBJ2-3, with 7 bases lining up with TRBD1. The germline V gene encodes CDR1 SNHLY and CDR2 FYNNEI. This CDR3 contains 11 residues. Trimming at V came to 7 bases and at J to 8 bases, leaving 3 bases not matched to a gene. CDR3 amino acids: CASMGQSTQYF. CDR3 coding DNA: TGTGCCAGCATGGGACAGAGTACGCAGTATTTT.

The rearrangement joins TRBV10-3 to TRBJ2-7, with D possibly being TRBD1 (6 bases). V was trimmed by 3 bases and J by 2 bases, leaving 8 bases between them. The CDR3 sequence is 13 residues long. Germline values: CDR1 ENHRY, CDR2 SYGVKD. CDR3 region: CAISETGTYEQYV. The CDR3 bases are TGTGCCATCAGTGAAACAGGGACCTACGAGCAGTACGTC.

This clonotype was recorded a few times. This chain uses TRBV27 with TRBJ2-1; D assignment may be TRBD1 or TRBD2 (6 bases each). Trimming took 4 bases from V and 9 from J, leaving 13 bases between them. In germline, CDR1 is MNHEY, CDR2 SMNVEV (reference sequence). CDR3 length: 13 amino acids. CDR3 DNA sequence: TGTGCCAGCAGTTGGACTGGGGGGCGTGAGCAGTTCTTC. This translates into CASSWTGGREQFF.

The chain uses TRBV7-8 and TRBJ2-1, with D perhaps matching TRBD2 (5 bases). Germline CDR1 SGHVS, CDR2 FQNEAQ. Trimming took off 5 bases at V and 3 bases at J, with 11 bases between the two ends. There are 14 residues in the CDR3. The CDR3 is CASSPSDYYNEQFF. The CDR3 DNA follows: TGTGCCAGCAGCCCCAGCGACTACTACAATGAGCAGTTCTTC.

The V call is TRBV5-1, the J call TRBJ2-3, with 11 nucleotides matching TRBD2. The junction had 5 bases not matched to a gene; V was cut back by 0 bases and J by 5 bases. Per the germline V gene, CDR1 is SGHRS and CDR2 is YFSETQ. This CDR3 has 16 amino acids. The CDR3 reads CASSLVIAGGQDTQYF. The CDR3 DNA follows: TGCGCCAGCAGCTTGGTAATAGCGGGAGGGCAAGATACGCAGTATTTT.

Many counts were recorded for this clonotype. The V and J genes are TRBV3-1 and TRBJ2-1, with unresolved D. The CDR3 contains 16 residues. Germline CDR1 is LGHDT and CDR2 is YNNKEL (reference sequence). Deletions cut 4 bases from V and 0 bases from J, with 13 bases between. CDR3 in amino acids: CASSREVGGSYNEQFF. DNA for the CDR3: TGTGCCAGCAGCCGCGAAGTTGGTGGCTCCTACAATGAGCAGTTCTTC.

The chain combines TRBV10-2 with TRBJ1-2, with a possible D match to TRBD1 (6 bases). The CDR3 contains 14 residues. V lost 0 bases and J 4 bases, leaving 9 bases between the germline ends. Per the germline V gene, CDR1 is WSHSY and CDR2 is SAAADI. The CDR3 here is CASSESRGAYGYTF. CDR3 DNA sequence: TGCGCCAGCAGTGAGTCGCGGGGGGCCTATGGCTACACCTTC.

This chain links TRBV20-1 with TRBJ2-7; D uncertain. This CDR3 spans 12 amino acids. Germline CDR1 is DFQATT and CDR2 is SNEGSKA (reference sequence). With 6 bases removed from V and 4 bases from J, the gap between germline ends came to 13 bases. In nucleotides, the CDR3 is TGCAGTGCCCGGGCCTCTGATTACGAGCAGTACGTC. This sequence encodes CSARASDYEQYV.